This T cell receptor (beta chain) originates from a study of OX40 agonist ivuxolimab in advanced cancers. The wider study: Every 2 weeks, patients got intravenous ivuxolimab at one of six dose levels (0.01-10 mg/kg). Averaging roughly 60 years in age, with a range of about 23 to 90, the cohort was 65% to 90% male.

Whole-study findings and limits: Fewer expanded clones were found on average in CD4+ than in CD8+ T cells.

About this clone: What it binds is unknown.

This table comes from immunoSEQ multiplex PCR, and its TCRdb copy is limited to in-frame clones, with some not included. Among about 58,000 clones, approximately 82% were seen once, and the ten largest hold roughly 2.8%. This specimen consisted of CD4+ or CD8+ T cells sorted from blood, obtained in a trial of the OX40 agonist ivuxolimab. The source is an adult with an advanced solid tumor such as melanoma, head and neck, liver or kidney cancer.

CDR3 DNA sequence: TGTGCCAGCAGCTTGGGCGGGACAGGGGTATACGAGCAGTACTTC. It is translated as CASSLGGTGVYEQYF. This chain uses TRBV5-5 with TRBJ2-7, with 10 bases matching TRBD1. The CDR3 has 15 residues. Germline V gene lookup returns CDR1 SGHKS and CDR2 YYEKEE (reference sequence). J lost 4 bases, V lost 0 bases, and 4 bases had no gene match.